This T cell receptor (beta chain) comes out of a study of shared clonotypes between healthy human individuals. The length of the CDR3 is 13 residues. V was cut by 0 bases and J by 5 bases, with 7 bases left in between. Germline CDR1 and CDR2: MNHNS and SASEGT. Study findings and constraints: Clonotype sharing among donors likely depends on sequencing depth.

Repertoires were generated with immunoSEQ multiplex PCR, while TCRdb's copy carries only in-frame clones and drops some. The repertoire holds 450,000 to 600,000 clones, with roughly 78% as singletons. For this clone: Antigen specificity is unknown. This sample includes further DNA sequences coding for the same CDR3.

This receptor was taken from a woman aged 40 to 50 in good health. Some clones in this sample may be carry-over from other donors' samples. V usage is TRBV6-1 and J usage is TRBJ1-1; D gene unclear. Specimen: PBMCs. As DNA, the CDR3 is TGTGCCAGCAGTGAAGCGCGCTTGACTGAAGCTTTCTTT. Amino acids: CASSEARLTEAFF.